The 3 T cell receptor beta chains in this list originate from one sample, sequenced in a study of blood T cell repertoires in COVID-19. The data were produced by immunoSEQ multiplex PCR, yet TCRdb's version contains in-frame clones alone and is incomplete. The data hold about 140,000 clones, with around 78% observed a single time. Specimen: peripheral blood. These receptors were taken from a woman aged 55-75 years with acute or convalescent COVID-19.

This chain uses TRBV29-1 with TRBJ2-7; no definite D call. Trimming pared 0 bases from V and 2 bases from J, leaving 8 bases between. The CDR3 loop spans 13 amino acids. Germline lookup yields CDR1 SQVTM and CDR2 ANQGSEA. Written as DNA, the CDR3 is TGCAGCGTTGAAGAACAAATGCCCTACGAGCAGTACTTC. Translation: CSVEEQMPYEQYF.

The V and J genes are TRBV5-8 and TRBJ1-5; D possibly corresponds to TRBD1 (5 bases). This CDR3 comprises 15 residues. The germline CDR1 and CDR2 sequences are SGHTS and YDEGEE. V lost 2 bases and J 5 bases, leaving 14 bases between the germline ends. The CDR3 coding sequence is TGTGCCAGCAGCTTAGGGCCAGGGACTTATCAGCCCCAGCATTTT. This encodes CASSLGPGTYQPQHF.

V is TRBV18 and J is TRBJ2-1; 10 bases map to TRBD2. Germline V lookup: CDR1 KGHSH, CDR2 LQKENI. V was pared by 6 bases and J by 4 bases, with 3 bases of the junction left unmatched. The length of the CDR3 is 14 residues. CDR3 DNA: TGTGCCAGCTCGGCTAGCGGGAGATACAATGAGCAGTTCTTC. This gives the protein CASSASGRYNEQFF.